These T cell receptor beta chains were read from a single sample in a study of blood T cells in healthy people across ages. In TCRdb, the 5' RACE reads were re-called with MiXCR into one record per CDR3 protein. The sample carries 540,000 or so distinct CDR3 sequences, approximately 25% recorded once. The sample was also reused in another study, on T cells of mothers and their children.

The sample comprised blood. These receptor sequences come from a boy aged 5-17 years in good health. Both conserved end residues are part of each CDR3. A D gene is named only where the DNA matches it firmly. Not every row has a clone size; where given, it reads once, few, many or a size class.

D	V	size	J	CDR3	DNA
-	TRBV6-2/TRBV6-3	-	TRBJ1-2	CASSYSGRPGYTF	TGTGCCAGCAGTTACTCGGGGCGCCCTGGCTACACCTTC
-	TRBV28	-	TRBJ2-7	CASSPTMPLSYEQYF	TGTGCCAGCAGTCCAACCATGCCCCTCTCCTACGAGCAGTACTTC
-	TRBV5-1	few	TRBJ1-2	CASDGGYGYTF	TGCGCCAGCGATGGAGGATATGGCTACACCTTC
TRBD2	TRBV13	many	TRBJ2-1	CASSDELSGSDVDEQFF	TGTGCCAGCAGCGACGAATTAAGCGGGAGTGATGTCGATGAGCAGTTCTTC
-	TRBV6-5	-	TRBJ1-1	CASSYSLPNTEAFF	TGTGCCAGCAGTTACTCGTTACCTAACACTGAAGCTTTCTTT
TRBD1	TRBV7-9	few	TRBJ1-4	CASSPRQGLDEKLFF	TGTGCCAGCAGCCCCCGACAGGGGCTGGATGAAAAACTGTTTTTT
-	TRBV5-1	-	TRBJ1-2	CASSSGRDGEIYGYTF	TGCGCCAGCAGCTCTGGCCGCGACGGAGAAATCTATGGCTACACCTTC
TRBD1	TRBV29-1	many	TRBJ2-1	CSVNRGVVVGNEQFF	TGCAGCGTAAACAGGGGAGTGGTAGTAGGCAATGAGCAGTTCTTC
-	TRBV9	-	TRBJ2-5	CASSDNRAQETQYF	TGTGCCAGCAGCGACAACAGGGCCCAAGAGACCCAGTACTTC
-	TRBV6-2/TRBV6-3	many	TRBJ2-5	CASSYVGEETQYF	TGTGCCAGCAGTTACGTGGGGGAAGAGACCCAGTACTTC
TRBD1	TRBV7-2	-	TRBJ2-7	CASSLAGTGFSEQYF	TGTGCCAGCAGCTTAGCGGGGACAGGGTTTTCCGAGCAGTACTTC
-	TRBV7-3	-	TRBJ2-5	CASSPRLGSETQYF	TGTGCCAGCAGCCCCAGGCTCGGATCAGAGACCCAGTACTTC
-	TRBV14	-	TRBJ1-3	CASSQDGNPRSGNTIYF	TGTGCCAGCAGCCAAGACGGCAATCCCCGCTCTGGAAACACCATATATTTT
-	TRBV27	-	TRBJ2-7	CASSFGQNFPYEQYF	TGTGCCAGCAGTTTTGGACAGAACTTTCCCTACGAGCAGTACTTC
-	TRBV29-1	-	TRBJ2-3	CSVEGLAADTQYF	TGCAGCGTTGAAGGTTTAGCGGCAGATACGCAGTATTTT
TRBD1	TRBV29-1	few	TRBJ1-2	CSVEGGQEVGYTF	TGCAGCGTTGAAGGGGGACAGGAGGTGGGCTACACCTTC
-	TRBV21-1	-	TRBJ2-2	CAVDRGRRTGELFF	TGTGCCGTAGACAGGGGGCGAAGAACCGGGGAGCTGTTTTTT
-	TRBV7-2	-	TRBJ1-4	CASSLAIGGTNEKLFF	TGTGCCAGCAGCTTAGCGATCGGGGGAACTAATGAAAAACTGTTTTTT
TRBD2	TRBV20-1	-	TRBJ2-7	CSALLASGLYEQYF	TGCAGTGCTCTCCTGGCTAGCGGCCTCTACGAGCAGTACTTC
-	TRBV10-3	many	TRBJ2-7	CAISVFGTAREQYF	TGTGCCATCAGTGTTTTTGGGACCGCCAGAGAGCAGTACTTC
-	TRBV3-1	-	TRBJ1-1	CASSQLGENTEAFF	TGTGCCAGCAGCCAATTGGGGGAAAACACTGAAGCTTTCTTT
-	TRBV4-3	-	TRBJ2-7	CASSQDGQYYEQYF	TGCGCCAGCAGCCAAGATGGGCAGTACTACGAGCAGTACTTC
-	TRBV20-1	few	TRBJ2-5	CSGSRETQYF	TGCAGTGGATCGAGGGAGACCCAGTACTTC
TRBD2	TRBV11-1	few	TRBJ2-1	CASSLTSGGFEVYNEQFF	TGTGCCAGCAGCTTAACTAGCGGGGGATTCGAAGTCTACAATGAGCAGTTCTTC
-	TRBV2	-	TRBJ1-2	CASTRGLYTF	TGTGCCAGCACCCGTGGGCTCTACACCTTC
-	TRBV15	many	TRBJ2-7	CATSREGFGHYEQYF	TGTGCCACCAGCAGAGAGGGCTTTGGGCACTACGAGCAGTACTTC
-	TRBV5-6	-	TRBJ2-5	CASSPQGGDAETQYF	TGTGCCAGCAGCCCCCAGGGGGGGGATGCAGAGACCCAGTACTTC
-	TRBV20-1	many	TRBJ2-7	CSAKGSLGNEQYF	TGCAGTGCAAAAGGCTCTCTGGGAAACGAGCAGTACTTC
-	TRBV7-8	-	TRBJ1-1	CASSSHRVPFMNTEAFF	TGTGCCAGCAGCTCACACAGGGTACCTTTTATGAACACTGAAGCTTTCTTT
-	TRBV7-9	few	TRBJ1-3	CASSPRGDGNTIYF	TGTGCCAGCAGCCCTCGTGGGGATGGAAACACCATATATTTT
-	TRBV12-3/TRBV12-4	-	TRBJ1-1	CASRLHPRDGEAFF	TGTGCCAGCAGGCTTCATCCCCGCGACGGCGAAGCTTTCTTT
TRBD2	TRBV7-9	-	TRBJ2-5	CASSSSRGLAGGETQYF	TGTGCCAGCAGCTCTAGCCGGGGACTAGCGGGAGGAGAGACCCAGTACTTC
-	TRBV12-3/TRBV12-4	few	TRBJ1-4	CASSLVAGGVGEKLFF	TGTGCCAGCAGTTTAGTAGCGGGGGGGGTAGGCGAAAAACTGTTTTTT
TRBD2	TRBV9	-	TRBJ2-7	CASSSGGGSGFYEQYF	TGTGCCAGCAGCTCCGGGGGAGGGTCCGGCTTCTACGAGCAGTACTTC
-	TRBV12-1	once	TRBJ1-5	CASTLGQGANQPQHF	TGTGCCAGCACCTTGGGACAAGGGGCCAATCAGCCCCAGCATTTT
-	TRBV20-1	few	TRBJ2-7	CSARDLGEYEQYF	TGCAGTGCTAGAGATCTTGGGGAATACGAGCAGTACTTC
-	TRBV10-3	many	TRBJ1-5	CATNDREDSNQPQHF	TGTGCCACCAACGACAGAGAAGATAGCAATCAGCCCCAGCATTTT
TRBD1	TRBV4-1	-	TRBJ2-2	CASSQVSGQGETGELFF	TGCGCCAGCAGCCAAGTCTCTGGACAGGGGGAGACCGGGGAGCTGTTTTTT
-	TRBV6-1	-	TRBJ2-5	CASNKLTYQGGEETQYF	TGTGCCAGCAACAAACTAACGTACCAGGGGGGTGAAGAGACCCAGTACTTC
-	TRBV7-2	-	TRBJ1-1	CASSDNGLNTEAFF	TGTGCCAGCAGCGACAATGGGCTGAACACTGAAGCTTTCTTT
-	TRBV29-1	few	TRBJ2-6	CSVASTSGANVLTF	TGCAGCGTTGCTTCCACCTCTGGGGCCAACGTCCTGACTTTC
-	TRBV7-6	-	TRBJ1-5	CASSPGIGQPQHF	TGTGCCAGCAGCCCGGGAATCGGGCAGCCCCAGCATTTT
TRBD1	TRBV20-1	few	TRBJ2-5	CSARVGRGPETQYF	TGCAGTGCTAGAGTGGGCAGGGGGCCGGAGACCCAGTACTTC